The present TCR beta chain was sequenced within a study of blood T cell repertoires in COVID-19. Study-level background: Sources were T cells, B-cell-depleted T cells, or PBMCs; the material itself was cDNA or gDNA.

Unmatched junction bases numbered 4, after V lost 3 bases and J lost 7 bases. The CDR3 consists of 15 residues. Germline V gene data show CDR1 as LNHNV and CDR2 as YYDKDF (reference sequence). Libraries were prepared by immunoSEQ multiplex PCR; TCRdb keeps only in-frame clonotypes and omits some of them. The sample contains around 50,000 clones, roughly nine tenths of which appear only once. The specimen sequenced was peripheral blood. This receptor was identified in a man aged 65-85 years with active COVID-19. The chain has TRBV15 and TRBJ1-6, with 9 nucleotides matching TRBD1. The chain's CDR3 is CATSRTGTGNSPLHF. CDR3 DNA sequence: TGTGCCACCAGCAGGACCGGGACAGGGAATTCACCCCTCCACTTT.